This T cell receptor (beta chain) appears in the sequencing data of a study of T cell repertoires in cytomegalovirus infection. Study-wide context: CMV epitopes, recently identified HLA-C-restricted and well-studied HLA-B-restricted, were used. Signatures in public TCR beta sequences pointed to both CMV infection and matching HLA type. Study-wide points: Predominance within the ex vivo response was attributable to HLA-C-restricted CMV-specific TCR beta clonotypes. Cumulative frequency (of public TCR beta family members) identified carriers of CMV plus the relevant HLA.

V shed 5 bases and J shed 7 bases, with 11 bases lying between them. The CDR3 contains 11 residues. Germline assignment: CDR1 DFQATT and CDR2 SNEGSKA (reference sequence). About this clonotype: Its antigen is undetermined.

Via MiXCR, TCRdb re-called the reads, giving one row per CDR3 protein. This table holds hundreds of thousands of distinct CDR3 sequences, approximately 40% found once. Here the sequenced sample was cultured PBMCs, taken from culture after CMV antigen stimulation. This chain connects TRBV20-1 to TRBJ1-2; D is possibly TRBD1 (6 bases). This receptor was obtained from a human donor in good health (CMV status not recorded). Some clones in this sample may be carry-over from other donors' samples. CDR3: CSAFTGSGYTF. The CDR3 bases are TGCAGTGCTTTTACAGGGAGTGGCTACACCTTC.